These T cell receptor beta chains were read from a single sample in a study of shared clonotypes between healthy human individuals. TCRdb keeps only in-frame clones here, not all; method: immunoSEQ multiplex PCR. Of roughly 590,000 clones listed, around 95% are singletons. The sample was naive CD8+ T cells sorted from blood. The receptors were sampled from a woman aged 25 to 45 in good health. Each CDR3 is given with its conserved first and last residue. The D gene is left open where the match is weak. Expanded clones get a size class; other rows say once, few or many, or leave the size out.

>TRBJ2-1|NA|TRBV7-9|NA
TGTGCCAGCAGCTCGGTGGGGCCACCAGAGCAGTTCTTC
CASSSVGPPEQFF
>TRBJ2-7|NA|TRBV13|TRBD2
TGTGCCAGCAGCAGGACACTAGCGGGGGCCTACGAGCAGTACTTC
CASSRTLAGAYEQYF
>TRBJ2-1|NA|TRBV7-6|TRBD2
TGTGCCAGCAGCCCCTCGAGACTAGCCCATGAGCAGTTCTTC
CASSPSRLAHEQFF
>TRBJ2-1|NA|TRBV2|NA
TGTGCCAGCAGTGGGACAGAGTCGACCCTGGAGCAGTTCTTC
CASSGTESTLEQFF
>TRBJ2-7|NA|TRBV28|NA
TGTGCCAGCAGTCCCCCCCATACCCGGGCCTTGCCCTACGAGCAGACCTTC
CASSPPHTRALPYEQTF
>TRBJ1-1|NA|TRBV19|NA
TGTGCCAGTAGTATGGGGGCGGAAGCTTTCTTT
CASSMGAEAFF
>TRBJ2-1|NA|TRBV27|NA
TGTGCCAGCAGTTTCGTAATCGGGGAGGAGTTCTTC
CASSFVIGEEFF
>TRBJ2-6|NA|TRBV1|NA
TGCACCAGCAGCCAGATGTGGCTAGCGGGTGGCAACTCTGGGGCCAACGTCCTGACTTTC
CTSSQMWLAGGNSGANVLTF
>TRBJ2-7|NA|TRBV5-6|NA
TGTGCCAGCAGCTTGGGTCTGGGCGCCTACGAGCAGTACTTC
CASSLGLGAYEQYF
>TRBJ1-1|NA|TRBV7-9|TRBD1
TGTGCCAGCAGCTTAAGATCTCGGGACAGTGTGACTGAAGCTTTCTTT
CASSLRSRDSVTEAFF
>TRBJ1-6|NA|TRBV28|TRBD1
TGTGCCAGCAGTGACAGGGGCCATAATTCACCCCTCCACTTT
CASSDRGHNSPLHF
>TRBJ2-1|NA|TRBV6-7|NA
TGTGCCAGCAGTTATCGGGACCATTCCTACAATGAGCAGTTCTTC
CASSYRDHSYNEQFF
>TRBJ2-7|NA|TRBV9|TRBD2
TGTGCCAGCAGCGTAGACGGGGGGAACCCTTCCTACGAGCAGTACTTC
CASSVDGGNPSYEQYF
>TRBJ2-2|NA|TRBV6-5|NA
TGTGCCAGCAGCCCTATAAACACCGGGGAGCTGTTTTTT
CASSPINTGELFF
>TRBJ2-7|NA|TRBV15|TRBD2
TGTGCCACCAGCAGAACACCCGGGACTAGCGTTAACGAGCAGTACTTC
CATSRTPGTSVNEQYF
>TRBJ1-5|few|TRBV30|NA
TGTGCCTGGAGTGGCCTGGGAAATCAGCCCCAGCATTTT
CAWSGLGNQPQHF
>TRBJ2-7|NA|TRBV27|NA
TGTGCCAGCAGTTTATCGGGGGCGCCACTCTACGAGCAGTACTTC
CASSLSGAPLYEQYF
>TRBJ1-1|NA|TRBV27|TRBD1
TGTGCCAGCAGTTCCCAGGGGGCGAGAAACACTGAAGCTTTCTTT
CASSSQGARNTEAFF
>TRBJ1-2|NA|TRBV5-6|NA
TGTGCCAGCAGCCAGCCTTGGGACGCCTACGATGGCTACACCTTC
CASSQPWDAYDGYTF
>TRBJ1-5|NA|TRBV4-1|NA
TGCGCCAGCAGCCAAGACAGGTATAGCAATCAGCCCCAGCATTTT
CASSQDRYSNQPQHF
>TRBJ1-1|few|TRBV27|NA
TGTGCCAGCAGTTTATTGGGCAGTCGCACTGAAGCTTTCTTT
CASSLLGSRTEAFF
>TRBJ2-1|NA|TRBV4-1|NA
TGCGCCAGCAGCCAAGTCGGGACTTTCTACAATGAGCAGTTCTTC
CASSQVGTFYNEQFF
>TRBJ2-7|NA|TRBV5-6|TRBD1
TGTGCCAGCAGCTCTACAGGGGGCCCCTACGAGCAGTACTTC
CASSSTGGPYEQYF
>TRBJ2-7|once|TRBV9|NA
TGTGCCAGCAGGCGAGGAGGACTGAAGGGGAACTACGAGCAGTACTTC
CASRRGGLKGNYEQYF
>TRBJ1-1|NA|TRBV15|NA
TGTGCCACCAGCAGAGCCGAGAGCACTGAAGCTTTCTTT
CATSRAESTEAFF
>TRBJ2-7|NA|TRBV19|TRBD2
TGTGCCAGTAGTATAGGTAGCGGGAGTTACGAGCAGTACTTC
CASSIGSGSYEQYF
>TRBJ1-4|NA|TRBV5-6|TRBD1
TGTGCCAGCAGCTACAGTAGGGGGCGGTATGAAAAACTGTTTTTT
CASSYSRGRYEKLFF
>TRBJ2-7|NA|TRBV9|NA
TGTGCCAGCTGCGAGGCAGCCGACTCCTACGAGCAGTACTTC
CASCEAADSYEQYF
>TRBJ2-5|NA|TRBV12-2|NA
NA
CASRLVGQGSETQYF
>TRBJ1-1|NA|TRBV19|NA
TGTGCCAGTAGTGGGGGGAAGGAGGCTTTCTTT
CASSGGKEAFF
>TRBJ2-7|NA|TRBV27|NA
TGTGCCAGCGGAGCGGGTATAAGCTACGAGCAGTACTTC
CASGAGISYEQYF
>TRBJ2-7|NA|TRBV7-8|NA
TGTGCCAGCGCTCTGACAGGACGTCACTACGAGCAGTACTTC
CASALTGRHYEQYF
>TRBJ1-5|once|TRBV27|TRBD1
TGTGCCAGCGGAGCACACAGGGGAAGGGAGCCCCAGCATTTT
CASGAHRGREPQHF
>TRBJ1-1|NA|TRBV6-7|TRBD1
TGTGCCAGCAGTTCCAGACAGGGGGGCACTGAAGCTTTCTTT
CASSSRQGGTEAFF
>TRBJ2-3|NA|TRBV19|NA
TGTGCCAGTAACCTACTGGGAGGCGGCACAGATACGCAGTATTTT
CASNLLGGGTDTQYF
>TRBJ2-1|NA|TRBV7-9|NA
TGTGCCAGCAGCCGAGGGTCGGCCAATGAGCAGTTCTTC
CASSRGSANEQFF
>TRBJ2-7|NA|TRBV6-5|TRBD1
TGTGCCAGCAGCAATTCCGACAGGGGGCTCGGGGAGCAGTACTTC
CASSNSDRGLGEQYF
>TRBJ1-5|NA|TRBV6-6|TRBD1
TGTGCCAGCACACGGACGGACAGGGAAGGTTATCAGCCCCAGCATTTT
CASTRTDREGYQPQHF
>TRBJ2-5|NA|TRBV2|NA
TGTGCCAGCAGTGATCTCGGGGGTCAAGAGACCCAGTACTTC
CASSDLGGQETQYF
>TRBJ2-5|NA|TRBV9|NA
TGTGCCAGCAGCGGGTCATTGGAGACCCAGTACTTC
CASSGSLETQYF